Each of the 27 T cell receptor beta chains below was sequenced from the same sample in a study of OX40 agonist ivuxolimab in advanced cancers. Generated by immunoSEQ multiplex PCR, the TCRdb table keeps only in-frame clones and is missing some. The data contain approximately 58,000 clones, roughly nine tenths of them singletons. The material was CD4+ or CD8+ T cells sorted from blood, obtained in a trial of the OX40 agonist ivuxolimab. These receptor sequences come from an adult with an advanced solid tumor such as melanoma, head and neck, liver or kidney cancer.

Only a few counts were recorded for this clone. The CDR3 nucleotides read TGCGCCAGCAGCCAAGCAGGGAAGGCCAAAAACATTCAGTACTTC. Amino acids: CASSQAGKAKNIQYF. The V call is TRBV4-3, the J call TRBJ2-4; the D gene is possibly TRBD1 (5 bases). V gave up 1 base and J gave up 1 base, with 8 bases separating them. There are 15 residues in the CDR3. Per the germline V gene, CDR1 is LGHNA and CDR2 is YSLEER.

This CDR3 is CASGLHRGPYNEQFF. CDR3 DNA: TGTGCCAGCGGTCTTCACAGGGGCCCTTACAATGAGCAGTTCTTC. The chain employs TRBV27 and TRBJ2-1; the match to TRBD1 covers 7 bases. Germline values: CDR1 MNHEY, CDR2 SMNVEV (reference sequence). CDR3 length: 15 residues. The junction had 11 bases not matched to a gene; V was cut back by 8 bases and J by 4 bases.

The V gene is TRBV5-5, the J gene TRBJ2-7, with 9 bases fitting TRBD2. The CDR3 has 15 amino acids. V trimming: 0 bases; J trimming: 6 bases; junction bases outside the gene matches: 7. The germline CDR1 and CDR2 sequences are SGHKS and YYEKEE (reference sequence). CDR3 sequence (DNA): TGTGCCAGCAGCTTGGGACTAGCGGATGTTGGCGAGCAGTACTTC. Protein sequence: CASSLGLADVGEQYF.

For the CDR3, the DNA is TGCGCCAGCAGCCAAGATCTATGGGGTACGGGGACTAGCGGGCAAGAGACCCAGTACTTC. As protein: CASSQDLWGTGTSGQETQYF. The chain uses TRBV4-3 and TRBJ2-5; 12 bases line up with TRBD2. After removal of 0 bases from V and 2 bases from J, the junction contained 13 bases not matched to a gene. CDR3 length equals 20 residues. The germline CDR1 and CDR2 sequences are LGHNA and YSLEER.

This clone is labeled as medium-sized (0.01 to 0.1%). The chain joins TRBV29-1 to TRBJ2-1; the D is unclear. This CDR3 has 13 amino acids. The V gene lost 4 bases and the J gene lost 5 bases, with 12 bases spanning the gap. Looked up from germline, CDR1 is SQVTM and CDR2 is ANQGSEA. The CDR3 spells CSVVLAEHNEQFF. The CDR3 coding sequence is TGCAGCGTTGTGTTGGCGGAGCACAATGAGCAGTTCTTC.

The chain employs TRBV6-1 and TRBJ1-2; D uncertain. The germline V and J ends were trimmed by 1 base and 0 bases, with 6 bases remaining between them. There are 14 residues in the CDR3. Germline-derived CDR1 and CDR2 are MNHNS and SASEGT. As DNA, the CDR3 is TGTGCCAGCAGTGAAGGGCCAGCTAACTATGGCTACACCTTC. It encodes CASSEGPANYGYTF.

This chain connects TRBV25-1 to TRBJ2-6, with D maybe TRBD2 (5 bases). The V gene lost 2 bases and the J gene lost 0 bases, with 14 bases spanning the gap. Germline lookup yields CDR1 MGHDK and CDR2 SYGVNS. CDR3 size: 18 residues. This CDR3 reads CASSELPGKGSGANVLTF. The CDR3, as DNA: TGTGCCAGCAGTGAACTCCCGGGGAAGGGCTCTGGGGCCAACGTCCTGACTTTC. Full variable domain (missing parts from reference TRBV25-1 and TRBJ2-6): EADIYQTPRYLVIGTGKKITLECSQTMGHDKMYWYQQDPGMELHLIHYSYGVNSTEKGDLSSESTVSRIRTEHFPLTLESARPSHTSQYLCASSELPGKGSGANVLTFGAGSRLTVL.

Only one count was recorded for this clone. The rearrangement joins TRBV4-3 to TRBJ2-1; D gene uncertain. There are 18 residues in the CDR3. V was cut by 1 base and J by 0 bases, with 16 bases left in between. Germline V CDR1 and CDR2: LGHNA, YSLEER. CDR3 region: CASSQGAAPQSSYNEQFF. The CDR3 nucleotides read TGCGCCAGCAGCCAAGGTGCAGCGCCCCAAAGCTCCTACAATGAGCAGTTCTTC.

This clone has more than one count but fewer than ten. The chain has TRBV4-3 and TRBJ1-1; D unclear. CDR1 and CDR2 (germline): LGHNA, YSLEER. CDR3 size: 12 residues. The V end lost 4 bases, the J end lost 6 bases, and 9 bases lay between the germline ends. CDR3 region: CASSLHNAEAFF. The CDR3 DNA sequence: TGCGCCAGCAGCCTCCACAATGCTGAAGCTTTCTTT.

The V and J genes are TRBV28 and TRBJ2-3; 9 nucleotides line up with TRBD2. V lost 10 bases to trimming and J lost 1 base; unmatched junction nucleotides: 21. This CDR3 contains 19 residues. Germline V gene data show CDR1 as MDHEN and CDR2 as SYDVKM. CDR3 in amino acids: CAITPTSGLWAGGTDTQYF. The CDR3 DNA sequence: TGTGCCATCACCCCCACTAGCGGGCTGTGGGCGGGTGGCACAGATACGCAGTATTTT.

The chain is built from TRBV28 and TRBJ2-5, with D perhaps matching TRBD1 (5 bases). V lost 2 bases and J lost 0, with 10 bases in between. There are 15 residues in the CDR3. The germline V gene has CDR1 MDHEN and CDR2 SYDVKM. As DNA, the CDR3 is TGTGCCAGCAGTTTACCAGGGTACCACCAAGAGACCCAGTACTTC. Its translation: CASSLPGYHQETQYF.

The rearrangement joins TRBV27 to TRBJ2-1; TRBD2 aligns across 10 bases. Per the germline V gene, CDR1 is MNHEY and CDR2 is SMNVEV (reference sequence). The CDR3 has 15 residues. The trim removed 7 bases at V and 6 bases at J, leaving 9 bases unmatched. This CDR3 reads CASTVVAGGFNEQFF. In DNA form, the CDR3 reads TGTGCCAGCACTGTTGTAGCGGGAGGCTTCAATGAGCAGTTCTTC.

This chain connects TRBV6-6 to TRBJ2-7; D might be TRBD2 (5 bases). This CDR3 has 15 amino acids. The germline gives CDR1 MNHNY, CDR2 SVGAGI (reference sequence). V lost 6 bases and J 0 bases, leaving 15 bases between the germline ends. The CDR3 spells CASSQTFGDSYEQYF. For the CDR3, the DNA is TGTGCCAGCAGCCAGACTTTCGGGGACTCCTACGAGCAGTACTTC.

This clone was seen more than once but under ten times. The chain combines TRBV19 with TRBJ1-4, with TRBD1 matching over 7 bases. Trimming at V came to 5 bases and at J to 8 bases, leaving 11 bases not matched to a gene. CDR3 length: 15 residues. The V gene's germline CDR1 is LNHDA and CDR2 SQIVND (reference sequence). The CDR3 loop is CASSPRGGGEEKLFF. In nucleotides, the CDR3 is TGTGCCAGTAGTCCCCGGGGAGGGGGCGAAGAAAAACTGTTTTTT.

In DNA, the CDR3 is TGTGCCAGCAGCCTATTCGACAGGGACAGCAACATTCAGTACTTC. It translates to CASSLFDRDSNIQYF. The rearrangement links TRBV5-5 to TRBJ2-4; 7 bases are shared with TRBD1. The CDR3 is made up of 15 amino acids. V lost 4 bases and J lost 7; bases outside the gene matches: 11. Germline lookup yields CDR1 SGHKS and CDR2 YYEKEE (reference sequence).

DNA for the CDR3: TGTGCCAGCAGCTTATTACTAGCGGGGCCGCGGGGGCAGTACTTC. This gives the protein CASSLLLAGPRGQYF. V and J are TRBV7-3 and TRBJ2-7; TRBD2 matches 10 bases. CDR3 size: 15 residues. Germline CDR1 is SGHTA and CDR2 is FQGTGA. J lost 9 bases, V lost 2 bases, and 10 bases had no gene match.

The CDR3 reads CASSKGTSGYTGELFF. The CDR3 bases are TGTGCCAGTAGTAAAGGGACTAGCGGATACACCGGGGAGCTGTTTTTT. The chain recombines TRBV19 with TRBJ2-2, with 11 bases matching TRBD2. CDR1 and CDR2 from the germline V gene are LNHDA and SQIVND (reference sequence). CDR3 length: 16 residues. The V gene end was trimmed by 4 bases and the J gene end by 3 bases; junction bases not matched to a gene: 4.

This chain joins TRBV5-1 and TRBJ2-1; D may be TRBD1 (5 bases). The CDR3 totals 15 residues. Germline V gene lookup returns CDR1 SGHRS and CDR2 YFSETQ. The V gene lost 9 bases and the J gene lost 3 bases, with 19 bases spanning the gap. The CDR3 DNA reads TGCGCCACCTCACCTCAGGCAGGGTACTACAATGAGCAGTTCTTC. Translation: CATSPQAGYYNEQFF. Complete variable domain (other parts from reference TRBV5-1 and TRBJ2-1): KAGVTQTPRYLIKTRGQQVTLSCSPISGHRSVSWYQQTPGQGLQFLFEYFSETQRNKGNFPGRFSGRQFSNSRSEMNVSTLELGDSALYLCATSPQAGYYNEQFFGPGTRLTVL.

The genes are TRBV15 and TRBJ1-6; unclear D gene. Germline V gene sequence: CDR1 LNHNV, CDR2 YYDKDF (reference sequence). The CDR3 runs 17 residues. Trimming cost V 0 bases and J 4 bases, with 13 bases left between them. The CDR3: CATSRDQSWEYNSPLHF. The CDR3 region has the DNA TGTGCCACCAGCAGAGATCAGTCCTGGGAATATAATTCACCCCTCCACTTT. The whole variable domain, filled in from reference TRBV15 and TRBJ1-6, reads DAMVIQNPRYQVTQFGKPVTLSCSQTLNHNVMYWYQQKSSQAPKLLFHYYDKDFNNEADTPDNFQSRRPNTSFCFLDIRSPGLGDTAMYLCATSRDQSWEYNSPLHFGNGTRLTVT.

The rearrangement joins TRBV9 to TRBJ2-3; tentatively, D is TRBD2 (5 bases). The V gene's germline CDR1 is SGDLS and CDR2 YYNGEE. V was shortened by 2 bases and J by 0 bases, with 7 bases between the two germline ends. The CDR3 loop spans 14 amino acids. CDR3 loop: CASSVSGSTDTQYF. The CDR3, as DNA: TGTGCCAGCAGCGTCTCGGGGAGCACAGATACGCAGTATTTT.

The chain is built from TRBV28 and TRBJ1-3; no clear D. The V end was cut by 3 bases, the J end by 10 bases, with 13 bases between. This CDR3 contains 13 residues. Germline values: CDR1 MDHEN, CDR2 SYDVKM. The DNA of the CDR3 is TGTGCCAGCAGTTTTACCGTTTTAGGTACCATATATTTT. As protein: CASSFTVLGTIYF.

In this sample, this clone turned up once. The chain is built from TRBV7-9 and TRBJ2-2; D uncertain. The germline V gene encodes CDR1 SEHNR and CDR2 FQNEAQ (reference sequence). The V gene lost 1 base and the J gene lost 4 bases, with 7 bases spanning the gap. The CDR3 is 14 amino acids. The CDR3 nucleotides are TGTGCCAGCAGCTTAGAAAGGGTCACCGGGGAGCTGTTTTTT. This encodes CASSLERVTGELFF. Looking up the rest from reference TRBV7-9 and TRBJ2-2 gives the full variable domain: DTGVSQNPRHKITKRGQNVTFRCDPISEHNRLYWYRQTLGQGPEFLTYFQNEAQLEKSRLLSDRFSAERPKGSFSTLEIQRTEQGDSAMYLCASSLERVTGELFFGEGSRLTVL.

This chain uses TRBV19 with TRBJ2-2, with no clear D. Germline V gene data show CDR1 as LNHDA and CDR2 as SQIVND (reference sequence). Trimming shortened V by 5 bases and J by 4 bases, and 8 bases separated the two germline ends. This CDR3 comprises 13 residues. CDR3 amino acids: CASSAQITGELFF. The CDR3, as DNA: TGTGCCAGTAGTGCACAGATCACCGGGGAGCTGTTTTTT.

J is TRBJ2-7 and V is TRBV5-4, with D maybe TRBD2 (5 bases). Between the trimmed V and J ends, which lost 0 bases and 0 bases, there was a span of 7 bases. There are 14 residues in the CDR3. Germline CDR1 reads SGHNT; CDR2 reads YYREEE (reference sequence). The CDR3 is CASSLETNSYEQYF. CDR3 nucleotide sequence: TGTGCCAGCAGCTTGGAGACTAACTCCTACGAGCAGTACTTC.

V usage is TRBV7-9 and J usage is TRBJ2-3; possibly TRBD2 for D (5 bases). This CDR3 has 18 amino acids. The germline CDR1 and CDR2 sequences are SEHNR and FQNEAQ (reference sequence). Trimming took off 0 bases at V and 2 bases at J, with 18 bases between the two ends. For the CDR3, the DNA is TGTGCCAGCAGCTTAGCGCGACGGGAAGCCGCTCCCACAGATACGCAGTATTTT. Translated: CASSLARREAAPTDTQYF.

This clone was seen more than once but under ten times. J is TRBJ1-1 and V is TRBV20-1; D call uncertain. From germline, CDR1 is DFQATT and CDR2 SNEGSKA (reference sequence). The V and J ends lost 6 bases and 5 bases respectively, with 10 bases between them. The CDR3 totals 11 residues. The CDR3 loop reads CSANSGTEAFF. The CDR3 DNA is TGCAGTGCCAACAGTGGGACTGAAGCTTTCTTT.

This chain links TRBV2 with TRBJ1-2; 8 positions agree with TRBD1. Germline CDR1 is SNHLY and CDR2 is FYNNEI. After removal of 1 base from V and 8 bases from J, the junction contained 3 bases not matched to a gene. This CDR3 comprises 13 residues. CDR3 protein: CASSEDRGIGYTF. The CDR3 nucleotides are TGTGCCAGCAGTGAAGACAGGGGGATCGGCTACACCTTC.